This TCR beta chain stems from a study of cytomegalovirus exposure and HLA in healthy donors. Study information: Earlier, some 170 million T cells were analyzed, and fewer than 120 million unique TCR beta sequences were found among them.

V was trimmed by 5 bases and J by 11 bases, leaving 16 bases between them. The V gene's germline CDR1 is MNHEY and CDR2 SVGAGI. This CDR3 spans 14 amino acids. Remarks on this clone: Its antigen is still unknown.

Findings and caveats of the study: A later analysis, which compared TCR beta chains of equal frequency, found the HLA-associated ones more clonally expanded. Several V segments, TRBV6-2 and TRBV6-3 among them, could not be told apart and were dropped. A list of around 150 TCR beta chains associated with cytomegalovirus was given.

A multiplex PCR was run with 60 Vbeta primers and 13 Jbeta primers. TCRdb's copy holds only in-frame clones and misses some; the assay was immunoSEQ multiplex PCR. The sample carries 150,000 to 200,000 clones, around 84% recorded once. Sequenced sample: PBMCs. The clonotype was recovered from a girl aged 2 to 9 in good health and CMV-seropositive. The V gene is TRBV6-5, the J gene TRBJ1-6; D is possibly TRBD1 (5 bases). The CDR3: CASSGWGREAPLHF. The CDR3 DNA reads TGTGCCAGCAGTGGGTGGGGGAGGGAGGCACCCCTCCACTTT.